The rows below give T cell receptor beta chains drawn from one sample of a study of regulatory T cells in long-lasting Graves disease. TCRdb ran MiXCR on the multiplex PCR reads and lists one entry per CDR3 protein. The table has approximately 400,000 distinct CDR3 sequences, around a quarter seen once. Material: peripheral blood mononuclear cells (PBMCs), obtained when the disease was refractory, from a patient treated with antithyroid drugs. All receptors come from a female donor with Graves disease. Both conserved end residues are part of each CDR3. The D gene is left open where the match is weak. The size field is filled for only some rows; it gives once, few, many or a size class.

TRBJ2-7	TRBV7-3	-	few	CASSIEQGSEQYF	TGTGCCAGCTCTATAGAACAGGGCTCCGAGCAGTACTTC
TRBJ2-1	TRBV24-1	TRBD2	-	CATSDIQTSGKRGGEQFF	TGTGCCACCAGTGACATACAGACTAGCGGGAAACGAGGGGGTGAGCAGTTCTTC
TRBJ2-5	TRBV29-1	-	many	CSVETEGLETQYF	TGCAGCGTTGAGACGGAGGGTCTGGAGACCCAGTACTTC
TRBJ2-7	TRBV20-1	-	few	CSARGKTVKPESYEQYF	TGCAGTGCTAGAGGGAAGACAGTAAAGCCCGAATCCTACGAGCAGTACTTC
TRBJ2-5	TRBV2	-	many	CASSQVAGTQYF	TGTGCCAGCAGTCAGGTCGCCGGAACCCAGTACTTC
TRBJ1-2	TRBV29-1	TRBD1	few	CSVEDRDRMGGYTF	TGCAGCGTTGAAGATAGGGACAGGATGGGTGGCTACACCTTC
TRBJ1-5	TRBV7-9	TRBD1	-	CASSLGDRTLAGNQPQHF	TGTGCCAGCAGCTTAGGGGACAGGACCCTAGCGGGCAATCAGCCCCAGCATTTT
TRBJ1-1	TRBV27	-	many	CASKGRQMNTEAFF	TGTGCCAGCAAGGGCAGACAGATGAACACTGAAGCTTTCTTT
TRBJ1-2	TRBV3-1	TRBD1	few	CASSPPNDRGPRGYTF	TGTGCCAGCAGCCCACCCAACGACAGGGGGCCGCGGGGCTACACCTTC
TRBJ2-7	TRBV9	-	few	CASSVGWVLVGEEQYF	TGTGCCAGCAGCGTAGGGTGGGTACTAGTCGGTGAGGAGCAGTACTTC
TRBJ1-5	TRBV4-1	-	-	CASSQDLIWGGQPQHF	TGCGCCAGCAGCCAAGATCTGATATGGGGCGGGCAGCCCCAGCATTTT
TRBJ2-2	TRBV7-9	-	-	CASRPALTGELFF	TGTGCCAGCAGACCGGCCCTCACCGGGGAGCTGTTTTTT
TRBJ1-5	TRBV6-4	-	-	CASSVGFGPNQPQHF	TGTGCCAGCAGTGTAGGGTTTGGACCCAATCAGCCCCAGCATTTT
TRBJ2-7	TRBV15	TRBD1	-	CATSRAPGQGYEQYF	TGTGCCACCAGCAGGGCTCCGGGACAGGGTTACGAGCAGTACTTC
TRBJ2-5	TRBV7-2	-	few	CASSIGAGGQETQYF	TGTGCCAGCAGCATAGGAGCGGGCGGGCAAGAGACCCAGTACTTC
TRBJ2-4	TRBV20-1	-	-	CSAEEGQLLAKNIQYF	TGCAGTGCTGAGGAAGGGCAGCTACTAGCCAAAAACATTCAGTACTTC
TRBJ2-7	TRBV20-1	-	-	CSASPRESSSYEQYF	TGCAGTGCAAGCCCCCGGGAATCCAGCTCCTACGAGCAGTACTTC
TRBJ1-3	TRBV28	-	many	CASSETGFSGNTIYF	TGTGCCAGCAGTGAAACTGGGTTCTCTGGAAACACCATATATTTT
TRBJ1-1	TRBV28	-	-	CASSQGFEAFF	TGTGCCAGCAGTCAGGGGTTTGAAGCTTTCTTT
TRBJ1-3	TRBV20-1	TRBD1	-	CSASPVGDRGNTIYF	TGCAGTGCTTCCCCCGTCGGGGACAGAGGAAACACCATATATTTT
TRBJ2-5	TRBV2	-	many	CASSKKEWEETQYF	TGTGCCAGCAGCAAAAAGGAGTGGGAAGAGACCCAGTACTTC
TRBJ1-5	TRBV28	-	many	CASSLRRIQGGQHF	TGTGCCAGCAGTTTACGCCGCATTCAAGGTGGCCAGCATTTT
TRBJ2-7	TRBV4-1	-	-	CASSQSTGRLSYEQYF	TGCGCCAGCAGCCAATCAACAGGACGCCTTTCCTACGAGCAGTACTTC
TRBJ2-3	TRBV11-2	-	-	CASSHYRRGTDTQYF	TGTGCCAGCAGCCACTATCGGCGGGGCACAGATACGCAGTATTTT
TRBJ2-5	TRBV4-1	TRBD2	-	CASSQISSGRARETQYF	TGCGCCAGCAGCCAAATATCGAGCGGGAGGGCCCGAGAGACCCAGTACTTC
TRBJ1-5	TRBV30	-	few	CAWSVTGGNQPQHF	TGTGCCTGGAGTGTAACGGGGGGCAATCAGCCCCAGCATTTT
TRBJ1-2	TRBV12-3/TRBV12-4	-	many	CASTLASGASYTF	TGTGCCAGCACCCTGGCCTCCGGGGCCTCCTACACCTTC
TRBJ2-5	TRBV30	-	-	CAWSTQETQYF	TGTGCCTGGAGTACTCAGGAGACCCAGTACTTC